The 23 T cell receptor beta chains reported below all come from one sample, sequenced in a study of human T cells and chemical hapten exposure. Specified time point: patch test 3, about 24 weeks after DPC sensitization. Treatment described: therapeutic diphenylcyclopropenone sensitization with weekly scalp DPC. TCRdb re-analysed the RACE reads in MiXCR, keeping a single row per CDR3 protein. The sample lists about 190,000 distinct CDR3 sequences; about 22% were seen once. The source material was whole blood, sampled in connection with sensitization to the hapten diphenylcyclopropenone (DPC). All receptors derive from a woman aged 40 to 55 with alopecia areata. Some clones in this sample may be carry-over from other donors' samples.

The chain is built from TRBV9 and TRBJ2-7, with D maybe TRBD1 (6 bases). Trimming left V 0 bases short and J 10 bases short, with 14 bases between. CDR3 size: 13 residues. In germline, CDR1 is SGDLS, CDR2 YYNGEE. The CDR3 here is CASSVVGAGTQYF. The CDR3 DNA sequence: TGTGCCAGCAGCGTAGTGGGGGCCGGAACCCAGTACTTC. Complete variable domain (other parts from reference TRBV9 and TRBJ2-7): DSGVTQTPKHLITATGQRVTLRCSPRSGDLSVYWYQQSLDQGLQFLIQYYNGEERAKGNILERFSAQQFPDLHSELNLSSLELGDSALYFCASSVVGAGTQYFGPGTRLTVT.

There are a few counts of this clonotype. The gene calls are TRBV4-1 and TRBJ1-1; D not resolved. Between the trimmed V and J ends, which lost 1 base and 7 bases, there was a span of 10 bases. The CDR3 runs to 13 residues. Germline V CDR1 and CDR2: MGHRA, YSYEKL. CDR3 in amino acids: CASSQGRADEAFF. Written as DNA, the CDR3 is TGCGCCAGCAGCCAAGGTCGGGCAGATGAAGCTTTCTTT.

This chain uses TRBV2 with TRBJ1-1; D unresolved. The CDR3 runs 13 residues. Germline V gene lookup returns CDR1 SNHLY and CDR2 FYNNEI. V lost 5 bases and J 4 bases, leaving 11 bases between the germline ends. This CDR3 is CASSRDTGTEAFF. The CDR3 DNA sequence: TGTGCCAGCAGTCGAGACACTGGCACTGAAGCTTTCTTT.

This clonotype was observed a handful of times. The rearrangement uses TRBV20-1 and TRBJ2-3, with 12 positions matching TRBD2. The CDR3 totals 15 residues. V shed 5 bases and J 8 bases; nucleotides not matched to a gene: 11. The germline V gene has CDR1 DFQATT and CDR2 SNEGSKA (reference sequence). CDR3 amino acids: CSARPGLAGMSTQYF. As DNA, the CDR3 is TGCAGTGCTCGCCCCGGACTAGCGGGAATGAGTACGCAGTATTTT.

The V call is TRBV29-1, the J call TRBJ2-3, with 8 bases matching TRBD2. The CDR3 contains 14 residues. Looked up from germline, CDR1 is SQVTM and CDR2 is ANQGSEA. After removal of 7 bases from V and 0 bases from J, the junction contained 6 bases not matched to a gene. Here the CDR3 DNA reads TGCAGCGGTACGCCTAGCGGGAGCACAGATACGCAGTATTTT. This translates into CSGTPSGSTDTQYF.

The chain has TRBV20-1 and TRBJ2-3; D is possibly TRBD1 or TRBD2 (6 bases each). Germline V gene lookup returns CDR1 DFQATT and CDR2 SNEGSKA (reference sequence). This CDR3 comprises 14 residues. Trimming shortened V by 6 bases and J by 0 bases, and 13 bases separated the two germline ends. The CDR3 here is CSAKRGPSTDTQYF. DNA of the CDR3: TGCAGTGCGAAACGGGGGCCCAGCACAGATACGCAGTATTTT.

This clonotype has only a few counts. The chain is built from TRBV12-3 or TRBV12-4 and TRBJ2-1; D is unresolved. This CDR3 comprises 11 residues. Trimming pared 10 bases from V and 1 base from J, leaving 5 bases between. CDR3 nucleotide sequence: TGTGCCACCAGATCCTACAATGAGCAGTTCTTC. Amino acid sequence: CATRSYNEQFF.

This clonotype was seen a handful of times. The chain uses TRBV7-2 and TRBJ2-3; D not resolved. Trimming left V 3 bases short and J 8 bases short, with 9 bases between. Per the germline V gene, CDR1 is SGHTA and CDR2 is FQGNSA. This CDR3 is built from 12 residues. The CDR3 loop reads CASSFTMGTQYF. DNA for the CDR3: TGTGCCAGCAGCTTCACGATGGGTACGCAGTATTTT.

This clonotype came up a few times. The genes are TRBV7-9 and TRBJ2-1; D not certain. The CDR3 totals 13 residues. CDR1 is SEHNR, CDR2 FQNEAQ, per germline (reference sequence). V lost 1 base and J 12 bases, leaving 13 bases between the germline ends. The CDR3 loop is CASSLELPFPQFF. In nucleotides, the CDR3 is TGTGCCAGCAGCTTAGAACTACCGTTCCCGCAGTTCTTC.

This clonotype was recorded a few times. The J gene is TRBJ1-5, the V gene TRBV7-2; possible D gene TRBD1, 5 bases. The CDR3 sequence is 12 residues long. The germline V gene has CDR1 SGHTA and CDR2 FQGNSA. V was pared by 7 bases and J by 7 bases, with 11 bases between. The chain's CDR3 is CASTQGGQPQHF. DNA of the CDR3: TGTGCCAGCACTCAGGGTGGACAGCCCCAGCATTTT.

The chain couples TRBV7-9 to TRBJ2-7; 12 positions match TRBD2. Germline trimming cut 4 bases from V and 7 bases from J; bases unmatched to any gene: 2. The germline gives CDR1 SEHNR, CDR2 FQNEAQ (reference sequence). The CDR3 length is 13 residues. The CDR3 spells CASSSGTSGEQYF. CDR3 sequence (DNA): TGTGCCAGCAGCTCCGGGACTAGCGGGGAGCAGTACTTC.

The V call is TRBV4-3, the J call TRBJ2-7; no definite D call. The V gene's germline CDR1 is LGHNA and CDR2 YSLEER. The CDR3 is 16 amino acids. The ends were cut back, 0 bases at V and 0 bases at J, with 12 bases in the middle. CDR3 protein: CASSQDALSGSYEQYF. In DNA form, the CDR3 reads TGCGCCAGCAGCCAAGACGCGTTGTCGGGCTCCTACGAGCAGTACTTC.

This clonotype was seen more than once but under ten times. V usage is TRBV2 and J usage is TRBJ1-1; D not certain. Germline loops: CDR1 SNHLY, CDR2 FYNNEI. The CDR3 runs 11 residues. The CDR3 DNA sequence: TGTGCGAGCGGGTCTCTAGGTAGAGCTTTCTTT. Translated: CASGSLGRAFF. Variable domain in full (rest from reference TRBV2 and TRBJ1-1): EPEVTQTPSHQVTQMGQEVILRCVPISNHLYFYWYRQILGQKVEFLVSFYNNEISEKSEIFDDQFSVERPDGSNFTLKIRSTKLEDSAMYFCASGSLGRAFFGQGTRLTVV.

The rearrangement uses TRBV28 and TRBJ2-5, with 7 bases that match TRBD2. J was trimmed by 4 bases and V by 4 bases; bases with no gene match: 9. The CDR3 is 15 amino acids. The germline V gene encodes CDR1 MDHEN and CDR2 SYDVKM. The DNA for the CDR3 is TGTGCCAGCAGTTCAAACGGGAGGTCGAGAGAGACCCAGTACTTC. Its protein product is CASSSNGRSRETQYF.

This clonotype has only a few counts. The genes are TRBV18 and TRBJ1-2, with unresolved D. This CDR3 has 13 residues. V lost 2 bases to trimming and J lost 3 bases, with 7 bases between them. CDR1 is KGHSH and CDR2 is LQKENI in the germline V gene. The CDR3 loop reads CASSPMADYGYTF. The CDR3 DNA reads as TGTGCCAGCTCACCAATGGCAGACTATGGCTACACCTTC.

This clonotype was seen only a few times. DNA of the CDR3: TGTGCCAGCAGTTACAGGTTGGATGGCTACACCTTC. It codes for CASSYRLDGYTF. The chain couples TRBV6-2 or TRBV6-3 to TRBJ1-2; D gene uncertain. The ends were cut back, 2 bases at V and 6 bases at J, with 7 bases in the middle. The CDR3 loop spans 12 amino acids. Per germline, CDR1 MNHEY and CDR2 SVGEGT.

This clonotype appeared a few times. The chain employs TRBV20-1 and TRBJ2-7; perhaps TRBD1 as D (7 bases). Germline CDR1 is DFQATT and CDR2 is SNEGSKA (reference sequence). The CDR3 has 14 residues. The CDR3 is CSGVRGTVSYEQYF. CDR3 in DNA: TGCAGCGGGGTTCGGGGGACAGTAAGCTACGAGCAGTACTTC.

The CDR3 loop is CSVEGSSENYGYTF. The DNA for the CDR3 is TGCAGCGTTGAGGGGTCATCAGAGAACTATGGCTACACCTTC. V gene TRBV29-1 combines with J gene TRBJ1-2; D is unclear. The CDR3 is made up of 14 amino acids. CDR1 is SQVTM, CDR2 ANQGSEA, per germline. Trimming cost V 3 bases and J 2 bases, with 13 bases left between them. Full variable domain (remainder filled in from reference TRBV29-1 and TRBJ1-2): SAVISQKPSRDICQRGTSLTIQCQVDSQVTMMFWYRQQPGQSLTLIATANQGSEATYESGFVIDKFPISRPNLTFSTLTVSNMSPEDSSIYLCSVEGSSENYGYTFGSGTRLTVV.

This clonotype occurred a few times. V is TRBV29-1 and J is TRBJ2-5; no definite D call. Trimming left V 4 bases short and J 5 bases short, with 11 bases between. The germline gives CDR1 SQVTM, CDR2 ANQGSEA. This CDR3 contains 12 residues. DNA of the CDR3: TGCAGCGTTGTTTCGCAGACGGAGACCCAGTACTTC. Residues: CSVVSQTETQYF.

There are a few counts of this clonotype. V usage is TRBV9 and J usage is TRBJ2-7; 8 positions agree with TRBD2. CDR1 SGDLS and CDR2 YYNGEE come from the germline V gene. The CDR3 is 15 residues long. The V and J ends lost 0 bases and 5 bases, in that order; junction bases with no gene match: 7. CDR3 region: CASSVGSISGNEQYF. The CDR3 DNA is TGTGCCAGCAGCGTAGGGAGTATTAGCGGGAACGAGCAGTACTTC.

A few counts support this clonotype. The chain uses TRBV4-2 and TRBJ2-3; 9 bases map to TRBD2. The germline V gene encodes CDR1 LGHNA and CDR2 YNFKEQ. The CDR3 runs to 16 residues. Trimming cost V 9 bases and J 0 bases; bases outside gene matches: 10. The chain's CDR3 is CARDSKAGGSTDTQYF. CDR3 bases: TGTGCCAGAGACTCTAAGGCGGGGGGGAGCACAGATACGCAGTATTTT.

This clonotype has more than one count but fewer than ten. V is TRBV29-1 and J is TRBJ2-2; D remains unclear. The CDR3 runs to 15 residues. Germline V gene lookup returns CDR1 SQVTM and CDR2 ANQGSEA. V lost 6 bases and J lost 1, with 15 bases in between. CDR3 protein: CSVVAAQVNTGELFF. The CDR3 DNA reads TGCAGCGTCGTTGCGGCCCAAGTGAACACCGGGGAGCTGTTTTTT.

The J gene is TRBJ2-4, the V gene TRBV20-1; 9 bases agree with TRBD2. Germline lookup yields CDR1 DFQATT and CDR2 SNEGSKA (reference sequence). The length of the CDR3 is 15 residues. Trimming cost V 0 bases and J 7 bases; bases outside gene matches: 7. In nucleotides, the CDR3 is TGCAGTGCTAGAGATATAGCGGGAGTTACGAACATTCAGTACTTC. Translation: CSARDIAGVTNIQYF.